This T cell receptor beta chain was recovered during a study of OX40 agonist ivuxolimab in advanced cancers. The wider study: Those treated in dose escalation had hepatocellular carcinoma, melanoma, renal cell cancer or head and neck cancer.

Patients were excluded for autoimmune disease history or systemic immunosuppression. Measured with immunoSEQ multiplex PCR; TCRdb has only the in-frame clones, and not every one. This table has approximately 50,000 clones, approximately 84% appearing once. Comment on this clone: What it binds is unknown.

V dropped 3 bases and J dropped 5; count of bases not matched to a gene: 5. Germline CDR1 KGHSH, CDR2 LQKENI. CDR3 length: 15 residues. Broader study findings: On average, CD8+ T cells had more expanded clones than CD4+.

The V gene is TRBV18, the J gene TRBJ2-1, with TRBD1 identical over 9 bases. The TCR was taken from an adult with an advanced solid tumor such as melanoma, head and neck, liver or kidney cancer. The input for sequencing was CD4+ or CD8+ T cells sorted from blood, taken in a trial of the OX40 agonist ivuxolimab. Here the CDR3 reads CASSPGTGWNNEQFF. CDR3 bases: TGTGCCAGCTCACCCGGGACAGGGTGGAACAATGAGCAGTTCTTC.